This TCR beta chain appears in the sequencing data of a study of T-cell memory formation after mild COVID-19. Study-wide results and limits: Clones shrinking from day 15 to 85 showed even CD4/CD8 mixes; later expanders tilted CD4+. Clones which contracted sat mainly in CM and EM if CD4+, and in EMRA if CD8+.

A word on this clonotype: The antigen is undetermined.

Germline CDR1 reads SGDLS; CDR2 reads YYNGEE. CDR3 size: 14 residues. V was trimmed by 1 base and J by 4 bases, leaving 10 bases between them. One entry per CDR3 protein results from TCRdb running MiXCR on the 5' RACE reads. Among over 45,000 distinct CDR3 sequences listed, 25% to 35% were seen once. The source of this sequence is a man between 18 and 35 years old who had mild COVID-19 (a few samples of this study predate the infection). Cell type and time point are not known. This chain uses TRBV9 with TRBJ2-3; maybe TRBD2 (6 bases). Sequencing input: PBMCs or a T cell subset sorted from them (not recorded which). The CDR3 reads CASSVYGGSDTQYF. DNA for the CDR3: TGTGCCAGCAGCGTATACGGGGGTTCAGATACGCAGTATTTT.